The TCR beta chain under discussion was sequenced for a study of cytomegalovirus exposure and HLA in healthy donors. Study-wide results and limits: Across HLA loci, a later analysis found differing TCR association rates, with DRB1 most and HLA-C fewest. From TCR beta sequences, most subjects' HLA-A and HLA-B alleles were reportedly predicted accurately.

With respect to this clone: As yet, its antigen is unknown.

The CDR3 consists of 14 residues. Germline V lookup: CDR1 LNHDA, CDR2 SQIVND (reference sequence). V gave up 5 bases and J gave up 2 bases, with 12 bases separating them. With 60 Vbeta and 13 Jbeta primers, the PCR was carried out. Profiling relied on immunoSEQ multiplex PCR, and the TCRdb table lists in-frame clones only, not all of them. The sample consists of about 180,000 clones, about 80% of them appearing once. The origin of this receptor is a man between 18 and 29 years old in good health and CMV-seronegative. Material for sequencing was PBMCs. The V gene is TRBV19, the J gene TRBJ1-2; a possible D gene is TRBD1 (6 bases). In nucleotides, the CDR3 is TGTGCCAGTAGTTCTACGGACAGCAACTATGGCTACACCTTC. This codes for CASSSTDSNYGYTF.